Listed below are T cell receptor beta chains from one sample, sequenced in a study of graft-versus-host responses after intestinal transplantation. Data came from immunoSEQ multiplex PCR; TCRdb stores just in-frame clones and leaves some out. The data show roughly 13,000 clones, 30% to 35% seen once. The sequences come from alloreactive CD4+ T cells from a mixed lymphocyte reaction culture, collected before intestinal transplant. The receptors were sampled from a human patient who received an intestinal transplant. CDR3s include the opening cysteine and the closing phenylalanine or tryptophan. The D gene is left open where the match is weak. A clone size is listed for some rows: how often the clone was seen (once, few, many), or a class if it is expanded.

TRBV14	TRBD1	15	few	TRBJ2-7	CASSQGQGAFYEQYF	TGTGCCAGCAGCCAAGGACAGGGGGCTTTCTACGAGCAGTACTTC
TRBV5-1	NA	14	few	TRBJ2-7	CASSLVVGGYEQYF	TGCGCCAGCAGCTTGGTAGTTGGGGGGTACGAGCAGTACTTC
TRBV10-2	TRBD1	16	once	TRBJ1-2	CASSEGQGTLNYGYTF	TGCGCCAGCAGTGAGGGACAGGGAACCCTTAACTATGGCTACACCTTC
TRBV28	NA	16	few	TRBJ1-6	CASRWGSSSYNSPLHF	TGTGCCAGCAGGTGGGGCAGTAGCTCCTATAATTCACCCCTCCACTTT
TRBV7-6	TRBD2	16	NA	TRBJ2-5	CASSLAGRAVQETQYF	TGTGCCAGCAGCTTAGCTGGGAGGGCCGTTCAAGAGACCCAGTACTTC
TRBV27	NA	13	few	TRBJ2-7	CASSGATSRFWSF	TGTGCCAGCAGTGGGGCGACTAGTCGATTTTGGAGCTTC
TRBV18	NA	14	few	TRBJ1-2	CASSPSVKDYGYTF	TGTGCCAGCTCACCATCGGTTAAGGACTATGGCTACACCTTC
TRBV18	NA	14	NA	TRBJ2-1	CASSLGGSYNEQFF	TGTGCCAGCTCACTAGGCGGGTCCTACAATGAGCAGTTCTTC
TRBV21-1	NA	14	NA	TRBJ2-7	CASRKQGVPYEQYF	TGTGCCAGCAGGAAACAGGGGGTCCCCTACGAGCAGTACTTC
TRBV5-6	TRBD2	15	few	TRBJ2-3	CASSGIAGEADTQYF	TGTGCCAGCAGCGGCATAGCGGGAGAGGCAGATACGCAGTATTTT
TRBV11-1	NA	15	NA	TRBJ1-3	CASSLTGHSGNTIYF	TGTGCCAGCAGCTTAACAGGGCATTCTGGAAACACCATATATTTT
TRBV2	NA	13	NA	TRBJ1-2	CASSESRPYGYTF	TGTGCCAGCAGTGAAAGCAGACCCTATGGCTACACCTTC
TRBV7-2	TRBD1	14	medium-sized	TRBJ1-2	CASSQGQGAYGYTF	TGTGCCAGCAGCCAGGGACAGGGGGCCTATGGCTACACCTTC
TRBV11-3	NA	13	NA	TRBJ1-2	CASSRTALHGYTF	TGTGCCAGCAGCAGGACAGCCTTGCACGGCTACACCTTC
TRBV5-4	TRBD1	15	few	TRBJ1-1	CASSLRGQFITEAFF	TGTGCCAGCAGCCTCAGGGGACAGTTTATCACTGAAGCTTTCTTT
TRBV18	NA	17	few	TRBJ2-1	CASSPLAGWSTYNEQFF	TGTGCCAGCTCACCCCTGGCAGGGTGGAGCACCTACAATGAGCAGTTCTTC
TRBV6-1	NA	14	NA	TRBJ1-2	CASRPHGGVYGYTF	TGTGCCAGCAGGCCCCACGGGGGGGTCTATGGCTACACCTTC
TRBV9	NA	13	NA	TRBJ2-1	CASSVRTDNEQFF	TGTGCCAGCAGCGTACGGACAGACAATGAGCAGTTCTTC
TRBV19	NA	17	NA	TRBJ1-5	CASSPPGGTYSNQPQHF	TGTGCCAGTAGTCCCCCGGGGGGAACCTATAGCAATCAGCCCCAGCATTTT
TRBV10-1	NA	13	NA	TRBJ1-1	CASSDPNTGRAFF	TGCGCCAGCAGTGACCCTAATACAGGGCGAGCTTTCTTT
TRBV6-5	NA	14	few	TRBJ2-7	CASSDNRVAHEQYF	TGTGCCAGCAGTGATAACAGGGTAGCCCACGAGCAGTACTTC
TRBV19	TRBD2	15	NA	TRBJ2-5	CASSLAGGAQETQYF	TGTGCCAGTAGTTTAGCGGGAGGAGCCCAAGAGACCCAGTACTTC
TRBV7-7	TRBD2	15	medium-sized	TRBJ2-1	CASSLDLAGNNEQFF	TGTGCCAGCAGCTTAGATCTAGCGGGGAACAATGAGCAGTTCTTC
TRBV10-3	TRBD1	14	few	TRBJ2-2	CAITRQGEHGELFF	TGTGCCATCACCCGACAGGGGGAACACGGGGAGCTGTTTTTT
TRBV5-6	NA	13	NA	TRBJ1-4	CASSLPGNEKLFF	TGTGCCAGCAGCTTACCCGGGAATGAAAAACTGTTTTTT
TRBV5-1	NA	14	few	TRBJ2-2	CASQGTLNTGELFF	TGCGCCAGTCAGGGGACATTGAACACCGGGGAGCTGTTTTTT
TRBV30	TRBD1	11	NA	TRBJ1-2	CSWKGQDGYTF	TGTTCGTGGAAGGGACAGGATGGCTACACCTTC
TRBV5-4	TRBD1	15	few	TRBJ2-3	CASSVPGQGTDTQYF	TGTGCCAGCAGCGTACCGGGACAGGGCACAGATACGCAGTATTTT
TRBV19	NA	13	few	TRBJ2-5	CASSIEPSGTQYF	TGTGCCAGTAGTATAGAGCCCTCGGGGACCCAGTACTTC
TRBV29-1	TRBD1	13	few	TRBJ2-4	CSGAGTGQNIQYF	TGCAGCGGGGCGGGGACAGGCCAAAACATTCAGTACTTC
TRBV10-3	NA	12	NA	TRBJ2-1	CAIRPRGEGGFF	TGTGCCATCAGACCGCGAGGGGAAGGGGGGTTCTTC